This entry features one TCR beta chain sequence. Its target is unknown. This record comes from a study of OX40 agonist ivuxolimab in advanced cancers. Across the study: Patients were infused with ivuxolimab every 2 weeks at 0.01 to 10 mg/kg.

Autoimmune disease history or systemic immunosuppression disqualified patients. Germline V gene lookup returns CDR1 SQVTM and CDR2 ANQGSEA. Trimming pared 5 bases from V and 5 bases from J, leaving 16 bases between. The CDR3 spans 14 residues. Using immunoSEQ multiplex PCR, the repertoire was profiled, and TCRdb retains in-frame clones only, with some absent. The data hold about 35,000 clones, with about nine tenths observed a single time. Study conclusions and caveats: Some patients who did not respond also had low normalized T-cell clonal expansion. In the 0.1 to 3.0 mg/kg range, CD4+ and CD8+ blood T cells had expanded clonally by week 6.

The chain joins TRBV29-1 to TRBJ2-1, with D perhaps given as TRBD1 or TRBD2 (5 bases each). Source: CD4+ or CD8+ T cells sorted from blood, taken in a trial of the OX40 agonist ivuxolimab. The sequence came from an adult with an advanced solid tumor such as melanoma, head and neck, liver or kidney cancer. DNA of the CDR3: TGCAGCGTTTTTACCGGGACGAAGAACAATGAGCAGTTCTTC. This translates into CSVFTGTKNNEQFF.